This T cell receptor beta chain was obtained from a study of cytomegalovirus exposure and HLA in healthy donors. V lost 7 bases and J lost 0; bases outside the gene matches: 6. Germline loops: CDR1 SEHNR, CDR2 FQNEAQ (reference sequence). The CDR3 is made up of 14 amino acids. Using immunoSEQ multiplex PCR, the repertoire was profiled, and TCRdb retains in-frame clones only, with some absent. Here the sample spans about 280,000 clones, over 75% being singletons. Material: PBMCs. The receptor was derived from a woman aged 18 to 35 in good health and CMV-seronegative. J is TRBJ2-7 and V is TRBV7-9; TRBD2 matches at 7 bases. CDR3 sequence: CASTPGGSSYEQYF. The CDR3 nucleotides are TGTGCCAGCACTCCCGGGGGGAGCTCCTACGAGCAGTACTTC.